One TCR beta chain is described in this entry. Antigen unknown. This entry comes from a study of T cells expressing NK-cell markers. The study, taken as a whole, reports: Expanded NKG2C+ T cell clones had unclear HCMV specificity. Dominant NKG2C+ clonotypes were found to form about 1.0-7.5% of CD8+ T cells in more than five donors. Leadership of the CD3+CD56-NKG2C+ fraction also belonged to these clonotypes in several donors.

TCRdb reanalyzed the 5' RACE reads, giving one entry per CDR3 protein sequence and no DNA. The listing records about 150,000 distinct CDR3 sequences. The source is a man between 18 and 69 years old in good health. The specimen sequenced was blood T cells: a sorted CD56 or NKG2C T cell subset, CD4+ or CD8+ T cells, or bulk PBMC T cells (not recorded which).

This chain's CDR3 is CASSREVQETQYF. The V gene is TRBV28, the J gene TRBJ2-5; TCRdb gives TRBD2 as the D gene, but with no DNA this cannot be confirmed. The CDR3 covers 13 residues. Germline V gives CDR1 MDHEN, CDR2 SYDVKM.